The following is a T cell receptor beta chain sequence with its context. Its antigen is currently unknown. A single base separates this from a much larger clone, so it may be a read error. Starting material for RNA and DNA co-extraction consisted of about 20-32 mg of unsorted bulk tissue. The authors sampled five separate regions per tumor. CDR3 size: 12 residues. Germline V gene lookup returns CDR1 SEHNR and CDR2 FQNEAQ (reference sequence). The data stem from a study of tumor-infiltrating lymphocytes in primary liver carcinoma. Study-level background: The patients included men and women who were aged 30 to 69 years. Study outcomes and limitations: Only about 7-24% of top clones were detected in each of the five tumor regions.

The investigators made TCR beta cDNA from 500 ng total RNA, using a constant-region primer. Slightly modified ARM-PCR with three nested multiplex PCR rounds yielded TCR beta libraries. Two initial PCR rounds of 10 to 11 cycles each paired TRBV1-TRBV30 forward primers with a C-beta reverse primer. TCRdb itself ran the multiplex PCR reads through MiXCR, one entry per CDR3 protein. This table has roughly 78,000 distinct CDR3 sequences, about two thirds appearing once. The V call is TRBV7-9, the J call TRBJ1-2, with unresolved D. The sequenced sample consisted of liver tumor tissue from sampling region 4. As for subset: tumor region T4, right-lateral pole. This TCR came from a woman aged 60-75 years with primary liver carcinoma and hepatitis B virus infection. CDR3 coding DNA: TGTGCCAGCAGCTTAGCTAACTGTGGCTACACCTTC. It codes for CASSLANCGYTF.